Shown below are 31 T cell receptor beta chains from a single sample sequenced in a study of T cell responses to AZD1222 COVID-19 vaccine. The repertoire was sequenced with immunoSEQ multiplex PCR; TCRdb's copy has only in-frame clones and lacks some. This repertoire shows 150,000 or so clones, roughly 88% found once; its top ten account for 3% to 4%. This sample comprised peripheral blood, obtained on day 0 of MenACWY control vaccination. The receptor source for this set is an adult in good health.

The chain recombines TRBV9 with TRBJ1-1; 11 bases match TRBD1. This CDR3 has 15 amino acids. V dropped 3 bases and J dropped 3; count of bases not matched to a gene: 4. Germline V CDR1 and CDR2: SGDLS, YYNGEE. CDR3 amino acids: CASSAGQGADTEAFF. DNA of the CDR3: TGTGCCAGCAGCGCCGGACAGGGGGCGGACACTGAAGCTTTCTTT.

The CDR3 DNA is TGTGCCAGCAGTGGATATGGGGATGAGCAGTACTTC. Translation gives CASSGYGDEQYF. The chain recombines TRBV6-6 with TRBJ2-7; D unresolved. CDR1 is MNHNY, CDR2 SVGAGI, per germline (reference sequence). CDR3 length equals 12 residues. V dropped 5 bases and J dropped 7 bases, with 12 bases sitting between them.

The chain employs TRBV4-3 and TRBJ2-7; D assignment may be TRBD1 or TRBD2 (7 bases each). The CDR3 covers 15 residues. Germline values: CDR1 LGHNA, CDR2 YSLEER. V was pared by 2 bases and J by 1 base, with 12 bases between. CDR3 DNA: TGCGCCAGCAGCCAACGCCAGGGGGGGTCCTACGAGCAGTACTTC. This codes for CASSQRQGGSYEQYF.

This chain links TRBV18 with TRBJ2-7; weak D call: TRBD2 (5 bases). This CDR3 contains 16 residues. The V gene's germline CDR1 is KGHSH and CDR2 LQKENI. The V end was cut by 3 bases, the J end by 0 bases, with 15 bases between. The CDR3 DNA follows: TGTGCCAGCTCACCGACCCGCGGGCGAAACTCCTACGAGCAGTACTTC. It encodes CASSPTRGRNSYEQYF.

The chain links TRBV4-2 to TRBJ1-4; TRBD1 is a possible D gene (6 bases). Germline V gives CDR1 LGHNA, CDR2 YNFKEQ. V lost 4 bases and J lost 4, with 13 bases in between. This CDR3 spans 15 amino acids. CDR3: CASSRTQGLNEKLFF. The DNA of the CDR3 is TGTGCCAGCAGCCGAACGCAGGGGCTTAATGAAAAACTGTTTTTT.

The DNA for the CDR3 is TGCGCCAGCAGCCTTGGGACAGGGGGTAGTAGCTACACCTTC. Translated: CASSLGTGGSSYTF. The rearrangement joins TRBV5-1 to TRBJ1-2; 11 bases fit TRBD1. The CDR3 has 14 amino acids. The germline V gene has CDR1 SGHRS and CDR2 YFSETQ. V was pared by 4 bases and J by 9 bases, with 8 bases of the junction left unmatched.

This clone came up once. CDR3 sequence: CASSGGDRASNQPQHF. The CDR3 DNA sequence: TGTGCCAGCAGTGGGGGGGACAGGGCCAGCAATCAGCCCCAGCATTTT. The chain employs TRBV27 and TRBJ1-5; TRBD1 matches at 9 bases. This CDR3 spans 16 amino acids. V trimming: 5 bases; J trimming: 1 base; junction bases outside the gene matches: 6. The germline CDR1 and CDR2 sequences are MNHEY and SMNVEV (reference sequence).

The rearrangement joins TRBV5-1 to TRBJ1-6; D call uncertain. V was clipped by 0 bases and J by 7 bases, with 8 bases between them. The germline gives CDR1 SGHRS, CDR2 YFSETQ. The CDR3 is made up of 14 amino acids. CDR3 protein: CASSLGNGNSPLHF. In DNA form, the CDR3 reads TGCGCCAGCAGCTTGGGGAACGGGAATTCACCCCTCCACTTT.

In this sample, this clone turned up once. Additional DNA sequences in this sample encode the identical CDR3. CDR3 sequence: CAWSKGNTIYF. The DNA for the CDR3 is TGTGCCTGGAGTAAGGGAAACACCATATATTTT. V is TRBV30 and J is TRBJ1-3; D not certain. CDR1 is GTSNPN and CDR2 is SVGIG in the germline V gene (reference sequence). The CDR3 is 11 amino acids. With 2 bases removed from V and 4 bases from J, the gap between germline ends came to 3 bases.

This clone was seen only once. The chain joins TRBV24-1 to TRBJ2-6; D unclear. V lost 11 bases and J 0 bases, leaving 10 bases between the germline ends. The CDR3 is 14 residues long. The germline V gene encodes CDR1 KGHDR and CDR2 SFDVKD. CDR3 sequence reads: CARLDISGANVLTF. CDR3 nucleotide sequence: TGTGCCAGGCTTGATATCTCTGGGGCCAACGTCCTGACTTTC.

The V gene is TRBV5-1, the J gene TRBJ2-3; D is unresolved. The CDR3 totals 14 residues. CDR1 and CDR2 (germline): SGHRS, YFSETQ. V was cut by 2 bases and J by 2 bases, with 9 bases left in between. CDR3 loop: CASSFGKPTDTQYF. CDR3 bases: TGCGCCAGCAGCTTTGGGAAACCCACAGATACGCAGTATTTT.

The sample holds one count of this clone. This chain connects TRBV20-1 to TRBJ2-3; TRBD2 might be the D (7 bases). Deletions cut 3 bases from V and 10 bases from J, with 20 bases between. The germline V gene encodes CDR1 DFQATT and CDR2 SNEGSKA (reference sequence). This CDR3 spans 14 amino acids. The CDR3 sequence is CSASGRGGGPAQYF. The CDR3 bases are TGCAGTGCTAGTGGTCGCGGGGGCGGCCCTGCGCAGTATTTT.

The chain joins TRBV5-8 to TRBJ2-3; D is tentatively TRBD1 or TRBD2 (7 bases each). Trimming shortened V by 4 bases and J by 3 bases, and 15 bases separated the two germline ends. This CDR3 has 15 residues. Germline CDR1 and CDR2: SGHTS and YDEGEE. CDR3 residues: CASSPQGRETDTQYF. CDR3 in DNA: TGTGCCAGCAGCCCACAGGGGAGGGAGACAGATACGCAGTATTTT. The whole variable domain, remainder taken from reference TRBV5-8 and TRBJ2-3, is EAGVTQSPTHLIKTRGQQATLRCSPISGHTSVYWYQQALGLGLQFLLWYDEGEERNRGNFPPRFSGRQFPNYSSELNVNALELEDSALYLCASSPQGRETDTQYFGPGTRLTVL.

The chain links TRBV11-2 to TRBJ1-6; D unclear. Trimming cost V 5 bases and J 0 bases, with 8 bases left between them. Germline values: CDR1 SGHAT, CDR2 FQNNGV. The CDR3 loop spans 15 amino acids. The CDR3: CASSQDSSYNSPLHF. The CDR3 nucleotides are TGTGCCAGCAGCCAGGATAGCTCCTATAATTCACCCCTCCACTTT.

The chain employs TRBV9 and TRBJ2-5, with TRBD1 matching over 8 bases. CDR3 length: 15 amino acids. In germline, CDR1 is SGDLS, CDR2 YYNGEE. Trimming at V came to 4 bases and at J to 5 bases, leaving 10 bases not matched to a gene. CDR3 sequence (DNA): TGTGCCAGCAGCATATCGGGACAGGATGTGGAGACCCAGTACTTC. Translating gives CASSISGQDVETQYF.

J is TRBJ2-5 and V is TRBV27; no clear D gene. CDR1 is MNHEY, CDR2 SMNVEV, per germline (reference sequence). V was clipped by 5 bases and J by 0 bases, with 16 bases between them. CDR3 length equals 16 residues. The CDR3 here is CASSPIFTEYQETQYF. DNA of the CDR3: TGTGCCAGCAGTCCAATCTTCACAGAGTACCAAGAGACCCAGTACTTC.

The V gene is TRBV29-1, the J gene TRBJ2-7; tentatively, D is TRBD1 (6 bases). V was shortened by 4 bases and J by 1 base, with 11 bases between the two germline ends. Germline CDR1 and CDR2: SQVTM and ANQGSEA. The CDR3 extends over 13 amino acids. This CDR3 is CSVGQDSSYEQYF. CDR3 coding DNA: TGCAGCGTTGGACAGGACAGTTCCTACGAGCAGTACTTC.

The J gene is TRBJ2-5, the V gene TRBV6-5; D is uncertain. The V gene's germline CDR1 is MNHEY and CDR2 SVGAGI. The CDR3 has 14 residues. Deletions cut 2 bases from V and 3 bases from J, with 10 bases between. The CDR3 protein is CASSYKGFEETQYF. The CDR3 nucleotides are TGTGCCAGCAGTTACAAAGGGTTTGAAGAGACCCAGTACTTC.

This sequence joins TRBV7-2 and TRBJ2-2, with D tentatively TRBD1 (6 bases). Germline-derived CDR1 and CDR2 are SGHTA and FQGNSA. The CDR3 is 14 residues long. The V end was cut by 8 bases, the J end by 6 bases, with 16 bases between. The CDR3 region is CASGFRGGAGELFF. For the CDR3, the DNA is TGTGCCAGCGGGTTCAGGGGTGGTGCCGGGGAGCTGTTTTTT.

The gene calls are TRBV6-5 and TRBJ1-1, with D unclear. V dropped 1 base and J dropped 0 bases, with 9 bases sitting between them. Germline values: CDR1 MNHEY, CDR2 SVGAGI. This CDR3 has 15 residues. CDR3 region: CASSYFRVMNTEAFF. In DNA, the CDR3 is TGTGCCAGCAGTTACTTTCGCGTTATGAACACTGAAGCTTTCTTT.

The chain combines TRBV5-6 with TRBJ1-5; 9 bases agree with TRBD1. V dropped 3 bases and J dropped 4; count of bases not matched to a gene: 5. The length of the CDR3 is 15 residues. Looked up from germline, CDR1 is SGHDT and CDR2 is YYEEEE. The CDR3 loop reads CASSWGTGRNQPQHF. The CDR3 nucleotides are TGTGCCAGCAGCTGGGGGACAGGGCGGAATCAGCCCCAGCATTTT.

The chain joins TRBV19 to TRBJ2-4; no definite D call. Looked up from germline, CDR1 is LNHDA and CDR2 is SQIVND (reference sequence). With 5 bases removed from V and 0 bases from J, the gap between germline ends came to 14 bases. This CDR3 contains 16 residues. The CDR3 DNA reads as TGTGCCAGTAGTCTTGAAGGGCCGTTAGCCAAAAACATTCAGTACTTC. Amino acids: CASSLEGPLAKNIQYF.

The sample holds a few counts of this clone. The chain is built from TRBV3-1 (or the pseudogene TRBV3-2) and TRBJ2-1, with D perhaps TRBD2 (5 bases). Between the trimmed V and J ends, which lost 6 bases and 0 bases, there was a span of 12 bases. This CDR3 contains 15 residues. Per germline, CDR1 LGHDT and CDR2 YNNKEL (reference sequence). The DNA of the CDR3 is TGTGCCAGCAGTCAGTCGGCGGGCTCCTACAATGAGCAGTTCTTC. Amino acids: CASSQSAGSYNEQFF.

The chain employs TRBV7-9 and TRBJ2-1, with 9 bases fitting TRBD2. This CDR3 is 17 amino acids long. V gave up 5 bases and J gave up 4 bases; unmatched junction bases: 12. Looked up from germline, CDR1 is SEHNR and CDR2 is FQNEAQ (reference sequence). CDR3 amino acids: CASSPRLLAGLYNEQFF. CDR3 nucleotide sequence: TGTGCCAGCAGCCCCCGTCTTCTAGCGGGACTATACAATGAGCAGTTCTTC.

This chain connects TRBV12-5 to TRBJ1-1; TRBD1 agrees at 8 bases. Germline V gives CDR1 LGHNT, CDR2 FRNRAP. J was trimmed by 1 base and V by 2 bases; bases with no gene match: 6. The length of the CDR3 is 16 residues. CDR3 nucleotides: TGTGCTAGTGGTTTGTTATACAGGGGGGAGAACACTGAAGCTTTCTTT. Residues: CASGLLYRGENTEAFF.

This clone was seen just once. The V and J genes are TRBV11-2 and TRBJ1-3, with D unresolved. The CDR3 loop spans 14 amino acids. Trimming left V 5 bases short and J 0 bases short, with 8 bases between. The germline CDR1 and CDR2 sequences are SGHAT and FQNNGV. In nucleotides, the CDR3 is TGTGCCAGCAGCCTAACCGGCTCTGGAAACACCATATATTTT. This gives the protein CASSLTGSGNTIYF.

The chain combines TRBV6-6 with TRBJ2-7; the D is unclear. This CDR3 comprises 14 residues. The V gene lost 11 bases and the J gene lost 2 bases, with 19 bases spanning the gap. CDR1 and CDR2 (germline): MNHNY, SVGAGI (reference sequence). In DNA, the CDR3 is TGTGCCCTCAAACCCGGTGCAGCCACCTACGAGCAGTACTTC. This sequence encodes CALKPGAATYEQYF.

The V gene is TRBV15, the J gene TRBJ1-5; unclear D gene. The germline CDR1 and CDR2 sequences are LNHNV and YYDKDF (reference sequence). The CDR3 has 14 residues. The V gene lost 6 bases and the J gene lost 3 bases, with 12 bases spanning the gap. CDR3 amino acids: CATSYPLDNQPQHF. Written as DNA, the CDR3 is TGTGCCACCAGTTACCCCTTGGACAATCAGCCCCAGCATTTT.

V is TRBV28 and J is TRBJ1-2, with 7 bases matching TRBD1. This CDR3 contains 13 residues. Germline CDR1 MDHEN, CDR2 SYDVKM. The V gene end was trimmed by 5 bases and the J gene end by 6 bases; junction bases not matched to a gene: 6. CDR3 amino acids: CASSPGTVDGYTF. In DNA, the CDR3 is TGTGCCAGCAGTCCCGGGACAGTCGATGGCTACACCTTC.

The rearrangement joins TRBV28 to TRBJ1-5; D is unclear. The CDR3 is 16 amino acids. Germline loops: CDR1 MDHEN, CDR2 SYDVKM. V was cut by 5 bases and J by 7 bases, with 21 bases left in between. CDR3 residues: CASSLPTWADGQPQHF. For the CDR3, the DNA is TGTGCCAGCAGTCTCCCGACTTGGGCGGACGGGCAGCCCCAGCATTTT. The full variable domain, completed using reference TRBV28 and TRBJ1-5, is DVKVTQSSRYLVKRTGEKVFLECVQDMDHENMFWYRQDPGLGLRLIYFSYDVKMKEKGDIPEGYSVSREKKERFSLILESASTNQTSMYLCASSLPTWADGQPQHFGDGTRLSIL.

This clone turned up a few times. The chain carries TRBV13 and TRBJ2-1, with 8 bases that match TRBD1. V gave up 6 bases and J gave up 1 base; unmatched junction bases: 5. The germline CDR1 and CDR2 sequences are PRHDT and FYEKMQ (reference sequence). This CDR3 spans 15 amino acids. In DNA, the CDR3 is TGTGCCAGCAGTCTCGGACAGGGATCCTACAATGAGCAGTTCTTC. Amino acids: CASSLGQGSYNEQFF.